This T cell receptor beta chain was found in a study of blood T cell repertoires in COVID-19. Study-wide background: COVID-19 samples, acute and convalescent, were from the United States, Italy and Spain. PBMCs, B-cell-depleted T cells, or T cells were the source of the cDNA or gDNA that made up the material.

Trimming took 10 bases from V and 5 from J; bases not matched to a gene: 3. The CDR3 has 13 residues. Germline V gene lookup returns CDR1 MNHEY and CDR2 SVGAGI. Original processing methods: Amplification from reference gene primers served as the basis for estimated nucleated cell counts. Sequenced by immunoSEQ multiplex PCR; TCRdb stores in-frame clones only, minus some. V and J calls and clone size come straight from that table; D and trimming were deduced from the DNA. There are over 100,000 clones in the sample; approximately 89% occur only once, and around 10% lies in the top ten. The chain links TRBV6-5 to TRBJ2-5; 14 nucleotides agree with TRBD2. The TCR comes from a man in his fifties with acute or convalescent COVID-19. The source material was peripheral blood. The CDR3 DNA reads as TGTGCCACCGGGACTAGCGGGAGTGAGACCCAGTACTTC. It is translated as CATGTSGSETQYF.